This entry lists 21 T cell receptor beta chains sequenced from one sample in a study of blood T cell repertoires in COVID-19. Profiling relied on immunoSEQ multiplex PCR, and the TCRdb table lists in-frame clones only, not all of them. The data contain fewer than 350,000 clones, 89% of them singletons. Sequenced material: PBMCs or T cells enriched from blood (not recorded which). These TCRs come from a man aged 55 to 69 who had recovered from COVID-19.

This clone has only a few counts. The chain combines TRBV4-2 with TRBJ1-1; D gene uncertain. Germline assignment: CDR1 LGHNA and CDR2 YNFKEQ. V lost 1 base and J 2 bases, leaving 2 bases between the germline ends. The CDR3 covers 12 residues. CDR3 DNA: TGTGCCAGCAGCCAAGTAAACACTGAAGCTTTCTTT. This translates into CASSQVNTEAFF.

This chain uses TRBV7-9 with TRBJ1-6, with 7 bases aligning to TRBD1. The CDR3 runs 14 residues. V was pared by 4 bases and J by 7 bases, with 4 bases of the junction left unmatched. Looked up from germline, CDR1 is SEHNR and CDR2 is FQNEAQ (reference sequence). In nucleotides, the CDR3 is TGTGCCAGCAGCTCGACAGGGAGCAATTCACCCCTCCACTTT. Protein product: CASSSTGSNSPLHF.

This clone appeared once. The chain uses TRBV4-1 and TRBJ2-1; D might be TRBD2 (5 bases). The V gene lost 4 bases and the J gene lost 0 bases, with 16 bases spanning the gap. The V gene's germline CDR1 is MGHRA and CDR2 YSYEKL. The CDR3 has 17 amino acids. CDR3 residues: CASSPARGISSYNEQFF. The CDR3 DNA is TGCGCCAGCAGCCCAGCCCGGGGTATTAGCTCCTACAATGAGCAGTTCTTC.

J is TRBJ1-1 and V is TRBV6-5, with TRBD1 matching over 8 bases. The germline CDR1 and CDR2 sequences are MNHEY and SVGAGI. There are 14 residues in the CDR3. After removal of 6 bases from V and 7 bases from J, the junction contained 10 bases not matched to a gene. The DNA of the CDR3 is TGTGCCAGCAGGATAAGTCGGACAGGGCGTGAAGCTTTCTTT. It encodes CASRISRTGREAFF.

This chain joins TRBV12-3 or TRBV12-4 and TRBJ1-1; unclear D gene. V was shortened by 3 bases and J by 4 bases, with 9 bases between the two germline ends. The CDR3 covers 13 residues. CDR3 sequence (DNA): TGTGCCAGCAGTTTTGGGGAGTCCACTGAAGCTTTCTTT. Translated, it gives CASSFGESTEAFF.

Comments on this clone: At one boundary the junction diverges from the germline segment, which might be a read error. The V and J genes are TRBV24-1 and TRBJ2-1; 8 bases align to TRBD2. The CDR3 totals 14 residues. Germline CDR1 reads KGHDR; CDR2 reads SFDVKD. The CDR3 protein is CASSVGGRSDEQFF. CDR3 DNA: TGTGCCTCCAGCGTAGGCGGGAGGAGCGATGAGCAGTTCTTC.

The genes are TRBV12-3 or TRBV12-4 and TRBJ1-1, with TRBD1 identical over 7 bases. CDR3 length: 12 amino acids. The ends lost 4 bases at V and 7 bases at J; junction bases unmatched: 3. CDR3 amino acids: CASSSRDSEAFF. Here the CDR3 DNA reads TGTGCCAGCAGTTCTCGGGACAGTGAAGCTTTCTTT.

The V call is TRBV28, the J call TRBJ1-5; D uncertain. The CDR3 spans 12 residues. From germline, CDR1 is MDHEN and CDR2 SYDVKM. The ends were cut back, 10 bases at V and 4 bases at J, with 11 bases in the middle. Written as DNA, the CDR3 is TGTGCCACCAGAATTACTAATCAGCCCCAGCATTTT. It yields the protein CATRITNQPQHF.

V gene TRBV24-1 combines with J gene TRBJ2-2, with D possibly matching TRBD1 (6 bases). Germline V gives CDR1 KGHDR, CDR2 SFDVKD. The length of the CDR3 is 16 residues. The ends were cut back, 0 bases at V and 4 bases at J, with 11 bases in the middle. The CDR3 reads CATSDLFRGSTGELFF. CDR3 in DNA: TGTGCCACCAGTGATTTGTTTAGGGGGAGCACCGGGGAGCTGTTTTTT.

The J gene is TRBJ1-2, the V gene TRBV28; D remains ambiguous. This CDR3 is 16 amino acids long. The germline V and J ends were trimmed by 2 bases and 5 bases, with 18 bases remaining between them. Germline values: CDR1 MDHEN, CDR2 SYDVKM. The CDR3 DNA sequence: TGTGCCAGCAGTTTAACCCATAATGCAGAGGTATATGGCTACACCTTC. Amino acids: CASSLTHNAEVYGYTF.

This chain uses TRBV6-2 or TRBV6-3 with TRBJ2-5, with 10 bases matching TRBD2. Germline CDR1 and CDR2: MNHEY and SVGEGT. This CDR3 is built from 16 residues. The junction had 8 bases not matched to a gene; V was cut back by 5 bases and J by 2 bases. The CDR3 is CASSLGTSVQQETQYF. CDR3 nucleotide sequence: TGTGCCAGCAGTCTCGGGACTAGCGTCCAACAAGAGACCCAGTACTTC.

This clone has only one observation. The rearrangement links TRBV13 to TRBJ2-1, with D maybe TRBD2 (5 bases). Trimming took 5 bases from V and 2 from J, leaving 13 bases between them. Germline CDR1 reads PRHDT; CDR2 reads FYEKMQ (reference sequence). The CDR3 loop spans 15 amino acids. The CDR3 loop is CASSRPLAPYNEQFF. Here the CDR3 DNA reads TGTGCCAGCAGCCGCCCTCTAGCCCCCTACAATGAGCAGTTCTTC.

The count of this clone is one. An end of the junction does not agree with germline; a read error may underlie this. The chain employs TRBV10-1 and TRBJ2-7; TRBD1 aligns across 8 bases. The CDR3 covers 16 residues. The germline CDR1 and CDR2 sequences are WNHNN and SYGVQD (reference sequence). CDR3 region: CASSEYVGTGSSEQYF. CDR3 bases: TGCGCCAGCAGTGAGTATGTCGGGACAGGTTCCTCCGAGCAGTACTTC.

The genes are TRBV5-1 and TRBJ2-3; 10 bases line up with TRBD1. Germline V CDR1 and CDR2: SGHRS, YFSETQ. V lost 0 bases, J lost 1 base, and 2 bases stayed unmatched. This CDR3 is 16 amino acids long. For the CDR3, the DNA is TGCGCCAGCAGCTTGGCGGGACAGGGGCGCACAGATACGCAGTATTTT. Translating gives CASSLAGQGRTDTQYF. Full variable domain (outside the CDR3, taken from reference TRBV5-1 and TRBJ2-3): KAGVTQTPRYLIKTRGQQVTLSCSPISGHRSVSWYQQTPGQGLQFLFEYFSETQRNKGNFPGRFSGRQFSNSRSEMNVSTLELGDSALYLCASSLAGQGRTDTQYFGPGTRLTVL.

The chain recombines TRBV6-5 with TRBJ2-7; D possibly corresponds to TRBD1 (7 bases). The CDR3 has 15 residues. Germline V gene sequence: CDR1 MNHEY, CDR2 SVGAGI. V dropped 0 bases and J dropped 3 bases, with 12 bases sitting between them. CDR3 sequence reads: CASSYSIQGGYEQYF. The DNA for the CDR3 is TGTGCCAGCAGTTACTCAATCCAGGGGGGCTACGAGCAGTACTTC.

This chain joins TRBV28 and TRBJ2-5, with TRBD1 matching 10 bases. The CDR3 covers 15 residues. J was trimmed by 2 bases and V by 5 bases; bases with no gene match: 5. Germline CDR1 MDHEN, CDR2 SYDVKM. The DNA of the CDR3 is TGTGCCAGCAGTCGCCCGGGACAGGGGCAAGAGACCCAGTACTTC. Translation: CASSRPGQGQETQYF. Supplemented by reference TRBV28 and TRBJ2-5, the full variable domain reads DVKVTQSSRYLVKRTGEKVFLECVQDMDHENMFWYRQDPGLGLRLIYFSYDVKMKEKGDIPEGYSVSREKKERFSLILESASTNQTSMYLCASSRPGQGQETQYFGPGTRLLVL.

The V and J genes are TRBV9 and TRBJ2-6; D gene ambiguous. Germline assignment: CDR1 SGDLS and CDR2 YYNGEE. The germline V and J ends were trimmed by 3 bases and 3 bases, with 7 bases remaining between them. The CDR3 has 14 residues. The CDR3 spells CASSGTVGANVLTF. In DNA form, the CDR3 reads TGTGCCAGCAGCGGTACAGTTGGGGCCAACGTCCTGACTTTC.

This clone was seen once. The chain has TRBV28 and TRBJ2-7; weak D call: TRBD2 (6 bases). CDR1 and CDR2 (germline): MDHEN, SYDVKM. This CDR3 comprises 13 residues. V was trimmed by 7 bases and J by 6 bases, leaving 16 bases between them. The CDR3 DNA follows: TGTGCCAGCATCACCGGGGTGGGGGGCGAGCAGTACTTC. It specifies CASITGVGGEQYF.

The chain carries TRBV9 and TRBJ2-7, with a possible D match to TRBD2 (6 bases). The CDR3 contains 13 residues. The V end was cut by 4 bases, the J end by 3 bases, with 11 bases between. Germline V gene data show CDR1 as SGDLS and CDR2 as YYNGEE. The CDR3: CASSHGSHYEQYF. The CDR3 DNA reads as TGTGCCAGCAGCCACGGGAGTCACTACGAGCAGTACTTC.

This chain connects TRBV3-1 (or the pseudogene TRBV3-2) to TRBJ2-7; maybe TRBD2 (6 bases). V gave up 0 bases and J gave up 7 bases, with 13 bases separating them. CDR1 LGHDT and CDR2 YNNKEL come from the germline V gene (reference sequence). CDR3 length equals 14 residues. The CDR3 reads CASSQEGLAQEQYF. The CDR3 DNA reads TGTGCCAGCAGCCAAGAAGGGCTAGCGCAAGAGCAGTACTTC.

The chain employs TRBV5-1 and TRBJ2-2; 8 bases match TRBD1. This CDR3 is 17 amino acids long. Losses at the gene ends were 4 bases for V and 4 bases for J; bases not matched to a gene: 12. The germline CDR1 and CDR2 sequences are SGHRS and YFSETQ. The CDR3 coding sequence is TGCGCCAGCAGCCCCTCCGCCGGGACAGGCAGCACCGGGGAGCTGTTTTTT. Translating gives CASSPSAGTGSTGELFF.